Presented here are 8 T cell receptor beta chains from one specimen sequenced in a study of blood T cells in healthy people across ages. The use of a sample-barcoded 5' primer and a J-beta primer mix characterized a second PCR of 7 to 11 cycles. TCRdb ran MiXCR on the 5' RACE reads and lists one entry per CDR3 protein. The repertoire consists of 730,000 or so distinct CDR3 sequences, with approximately 40% occurring once and the leading ten covering approximately 31%. The sequencing input was blood. Receptor source: a man older than 75 in good health.

In this sample, this clonotype turned up a few times. The chain couples TRBV10-3 to TRBJ2-1; TRBD2 matches 9 bases. After removal of 3 bases from V and 8 bases from J, the junction contained 8 bases not matched to a gene. This CDR3 has 15 amino acids. CDR1 and CDR2 (germline): ENHRY, SYGVKD. The CDR3 protein is CAISEGSGGRDEQFF. The CDR3 DNA is TGTGCCATCAGTGAAGGTAGCGGGGGACGGGATGAGCAGTTCTTC.

CDR3 sequence reads: CAWSDSPFQNTEAFF. Here the CDR3 DNA reads TGTGCCTGGAGTGACTCGCCCTTTCAAAACACTGAAGCTTTCTTT. The J gene is TRBJ1-1, the V gene TRBV30; D is uncertain. Per germline, CDR1 GTSNPN and CDR2 SVGIG (reference sequence). Trimming shortened V by 1 base and J by 2 bases, and 14 bases separated the two germline ends. The CDR3 spans 15 residues. Complete variable domain (other parts from reference TRBV30 and TRBJ1-1): SQTIHQWPATLVQPVGSPLSLECTVEGTSNPNLYWYRQAAGRGLQLLFYSVGIGQISSEVPQNLSASRPQDRQFILSSKKLLLSDSGFYLCAWSDSPFQNTEAFFGQGTRLTVV.

There are a few counts of this clonotype. The chain couples TRBV6-2 or TRBV6-3 to TRBJ2-1; D is unresolved. This CDR3 has 12 amino acids. V lost 5 bases, J lost 9 bases, and 11 bases lay in between. CDR1 and CDR2 from the germline V gene are MNHEY and SVGEGT. In nucleotides, the CDR3 is TGTGCCAGCAGTCCCAGCTTATGTGAGCAGTTCTTC. It specifies CASSPSLCEQFF.

The CDR3 sequence: CSACRTSNSPLHF. CDR3 nucleotide sequence: TGCAGTGCCTGTAGGACATCCAATTCACCCCTCCACTTT. V usage is TRBV20-1 and J usage is TRBJ1-6, with TRBD1 as a possible D gene (5 bases). Germline CDR1 reads DFQATT; CDR2 reads SNEGSKA (reference sequence). The ends were cut back, 6 bases at V and 7 bases at J, with 13 bases in the middle. The CDR3 totals 13 residues.

This clonotype was counted a few times. One junction end does not reproduce the germline sequence, and a read error may be involved. The genes are TRBV6-5 and TRBJ2-5, with a possible D match to TRBD2 (6 bases). The CDR3 has 15 amino acids. Germline V gene lookup returns CDR1 MNHEY and CDR2 SVGAGI. The CDR3 DNA follows: TGTGCCAGCAGTTACACCGGGACTCACCAAGGGACCCAGTACTTC. Amino acid sequence: CASSYTGTHQGTQYF.

The chain couples TRBV6-2 or TRBV6-3 to TRBJ2-1; D could derive from TRBD1 or TRBD2 (6 bases each). In germline, CDR1 is MNHEY, CDR2 SVGEGT. Trimming left V 7 bases short and J 4 bases short, with 20 bases between. The CDR3 covers 16 residues. CDR3 sequence reads: CASTPGMGGPYNEQFF. In nucleotides, the CDR3 is TGTGCCAGCACCCCAGGAATGGGGGGCCCATACAATGAGCAGTTCTTC.

This sequence joins TRBV9 and TRBJ2-2, with D possibly matching TRBD1 (6 bases). Trimming stripped 7 bases from V and 2 bases from J, with 15 bases between. The CDR3 runs 15 residues. CDR1 and CDR2 from the germline V gene are SGDLS and YYNGEE. The CDR3 DNA sequence: TGTGCCAGCCAAAGAGGGGGTACAAACACCGGGGAGCTGTTTTTT. Translation gives CASQRGGTNTGELFF.

The V gene is TRBV7-9, the J gene TRBJ2-7; weak D call: TRBD2 (5 bases). Trimming pared 8 bases from V and 5 bases from J, leaving 16 bases between. This CDR3 spans 13 amino acids. Germline lookup yields CDR1 SEHNR and CDR2 FQNEAQ (reference sequence). The CDR3 sequence: CASSRTGVDEQYF. CDR3 nucleotides: TGTGCCAGCTCTAGGACCGGGGTGGACGAGCAGTACTTC.